The 14 T cell receptor beta chains presented below share a single source sample, sequenced in a study of blood T cell repertoires in COVID-19 (dated by TCRdb to about 2020). Libraries were made using the immunoSEQ multiplex PCR assay. TCRdb obtained this table from immuneACCESS and retained in-frame rearrangements with V and J assigned. These tables miss some clones; where compared with another copy, unresolved V genes account for less than half of the shortfall, and the remainder is unexplained. The sample has 170,000 or so clones on record, approximately 87% of them singletons. The ten largest clones add up to approximately 0.88% of the sample. Sequencing was carried out using peripheral blood. The receptors come from a woman younger than 35 who had recovered from COVID-19.

This rearrangement joins TRBV24-1 to TRBJ1-5; TRBD1 matches 8 bases. V dropped 3 bases and J dropped 6; count of bases not matched to a gene: 12. CDR3 length equals 17 residues. Germline V gives CDR1 KGHDR, CDR2 SFDVKD. CDR3 in amino acids: CATSDQSDRDSTQPQHF. CDR3 bases: TGTGCCACCAGTGATCAATCGGACAGGGATTCTACTCAGCCCCAGCATTTT.

The chain is built from TRBV28 and TRBJ1-2, with TRBD1 identical over 8 bases. The germline V gene has CDR1 MDHEN and CDR2 SYDVKM. With 6 bases clipped from V and 4 bases from J, the junction kept 7 bases outside the gene matches. The CDR3 totals 14 residues. The CDR3 region is CASRPQQGGYGYTF. The CDR3 DNA follows: TGTGCCAGCAGGCCACAACAGGGGGGCTATGGCTACACCTTC.

V is TRBV14 and J is TRBJ2-7, with D perhaps TRBD2 (6 bases). V dropped 2 bases and J dropped 4 bases, with 15 bases sitting between them. The CDR3 totals 15 residues. Germline V gene data show CDR1 as SGHDN and CDR2 as FVKESK. Here the CDR3 reads CASSQLGQGGYEQYF. The DNA for the CDR3 is TGTGCCAGCAGCCAACTGGGGCAGGGAGGATACGAGCAGTACTTC.

The V and J genes are TRBV5-1 and TRBJ2-2, with TRBD2 as a possible D gene (6 bases). The V end was cut by 5 bases, the J end by 5 bases, with 16 bases between. The CDR3 runs to 15 residues. Germline CDR1 is SGHRS and CDR2 is YFSETQ. CDR3 DNA sequence: TGCGCCAGCAGGGCGGGAAGCGTTCCAACCGGGGAGCTGTTTTTT. Its translation: CASRAGSVPTGELFF.

The J gene is TRBJ1-6, the V gene TRBV4-3; D may be TRBD1 (6 bases). This CDR3 region has 17 residues. CDR1 and CDR2 from the germline V gene are LGHNA and YSLEER. V lost 4 bases to trimming and J lost 4 bases, with 17 bases between them. CDR3 sequence: CASSPDPTGSYNSPLHF. The CDR3 DNA sequence: TGCGCCAGCAGCCCGGACCCGACAGGCTCATATAATTCACCCCTCCACTTT.

This rearrangement joins TRBV7-6 to TRBJ2-3; D gene unclear. Trimming took off 2 bases at V and 4 bases at J, with 19 bases between the two ends. This CDR3 region has 17 residues. CDR1 SGHVS and CDR2 FNYEAQ come from the germline V gene. DNA of the CDR3: TGTGCCAGCAGCTTACCCCTTGACTCCCCTCGGGCAGATACGCAGTATTTT. This encodes CASSLPLDSPRADTQYF.

The gene calls are TRBV9 and TRBJ1-1, with 11 nucleotides matching TRBD1. The CDR3 contains 15 residues. CDR1 is SGDLS and CDR2 is YYNGEE in the germline V gene. With 3 bases clipped from V and 5 bases from J, the junction kept 6 bases outside the gene matches. The CDR3 sequence is CASSDGDRGGTEAFF. CDR3 in DNA: TGTGCCAGCAGCGATGGGGACAGGGGGGGAACTGAAGCTTTCTTT.

This sequence joins TRBV4-1 and TRBJ1-4; D perhaps matches TRBD1 (5 bases). This CDR3 comprises 16 residues. V was trimmed by 3 bases and J by 10 bases, leaving 21 bases between them. Germline V gene lookup returns CDR1 MGHRA and CDR2 YSYEKL. The CDR3, as DNA: TGCGCCAGCAGCCACCCCTCGGGGGGGGATTTTCGAAAACTGTTTTTT. Amino acids: CASSHPSGGDFRKLFF.

For this clone: One end of the junction fails to match germline, which may point to a read error. The chain combines TRBV5-6 with TRBJ2-5; 8 nucleotides match TRBD1. This CDR3 contains 15 residues. Germline V gene lookup returns CDR1 SGHDT and CDR2 YYEEEE. As DNA, the CDR3 is TGTGCCAGCAGCTCATTAGGACAGGGCCAAGGGACCCAGTACTTC. It codes for CASSSLGQGQGTQYF.

The genes are TRBV10-2 and TRBJ2-3; D might be TRBD1 (5 bases). Germline values: CDR1 WSHSY, CDR2 SAAADI. The CDR3 is made up of 15 amino acids. Between the trimmed V and J ends, which lost 3 bases and 1 base, there was a span of 11 bases. DNA for the CDR3: TGCGCCAGCAGTGATCAGTTGGGGCGCACAGATACGCAGTATTTT. This codes for CASSDQLGRTDTQYF.

The table lists this clone with a few counts. This chain joins TRBV6-5 and TRBJ1-6, with D possibly being TRBD1 (5 bases). From germline, CDR1 is MNHEY and CDR2 SVGAGI. The V end lost 2 bases, the J end lost 6 bases, and 5 bases lay between the germline ends. This CDR3 region has 13 residues. The CDR3 protein is CASSYRGNSPLHF. The CDR3 nucleotides read TGTGCCAGCAGTTACAGGGGTAATTCACCCCTCCACTTT.

This rearrangement joins TRBV7-2 to TRBJ1-1, with 8 nucleotides matching TRBD1. The germline CDR1 and CDR2 sequences are SGHTA and FQGNSA. CDR3 length: 17 residues. With 4 bases clipped from V and 0 bases from J, the junction kept 10 bases outside the gene matches. CDR3 in amino acids: CASSSGQGGLMNTEAFF. CDR3 nucleotides: TGTGCCAGCAGCTCTGGACAGGGCGGACTAATGAACACTGAAGCTTTCTTT.

This clone has a single count. V and J are TRBV6-5 and TRBJ1-1; no reliable D call. This CDR3 has 13 residues. The V gene lost 2 bases and the J gene lost 4 bases, with 8 bases spanning the gap. Per germline, CDR1 MNHEY and CDR2 SVGAGI. CDR3 protein: CASSYNPGTEAFF. In DNA form, the CDR3 reads TGTGCCAGCAGTTACAATCCCGGCACTGAAGCTTTCTTT.

The chain recombines TRBV24-1 with TRBJ1-1; D uncertain. Trimming shortened V by 3 bases and J by 9 bases, and 10 bases separated the two germline ends. CDR1 and CDR2 from the germline V gene are KGHDR and SFDVKD. The CDR3 totals 12 residues. The CDR3 region has the DNA TGTGCCACCAGTGATCGCGGCGGGAAAGCTTTCTTT. Its translation is CATSDRGGKAFF.